Listed here is a single T cell receptor (beta chain). Its antigen is not known. Investigators amplified TCR beta CDR3 regions from RNA transcripts. The workflow started with a first-round RT-PCR run with HTBI primers and then moved on to a second-round multiplex PCR. TCRdb re-called the multiplex PCR reads through MiXCR, storing one row per CDR3 protein. This sample carries 150,000 to 200,000 distinct CDR3 sequences, roughly two fifths of them seen once, and the ten largest clones take about 5.8%. The data were taken from a study of Graves' ophthalmopathy and Graves' hyperthyroidism. Overall study: Blood was drawn at initial diagnosis, before any treatment.

The germline V gene encodes CDR1 MDHEN and CDR2 SYDVKM. Between the trimmed V and J ends, which lost 1 base and 3 bases, there was a span of 7 bases. CDR3 length equals 13 residues. Study findings and constraints: Ophthalmopathy progression was predicted with about 71% sensitivity and around 72% specificity. Detected in blood as well were most expanded thyroid clonotypes with frequency above 0.001.

The sample comprised peripheral blood. The TCR comes from a woman in her 40s with Graves' ophthalmopathy. The V and J genes are TRBV28 and TRBJ2-7; D remains ambiguous. This chain's CDR3 is CASSLLAVYEQYF. In DNA form, the CDR3 reads TGTGCCAGCAGTTTATTGGCAGTCTACGAGCAGTACTTC.